This T cell receptor beta chain was recovered during a study of CD8 T cells in ankylosing spondylitis. As the method for making TCR beta libraries, quantitative 5'-RACE with molecular barcodes was used. TCRdb called the 5' RACE reads again in MiXCR, with one record for every CDR3 protein. Altogether fewer than 180,000 distinct CDR3 sequences are present, under 45% being singletons, with the ten largest covering roughly 15%. Trimming took 3 bases from V and 0 from J; bases not matched to a gene: 10. This CDR3 has 18 amino acids. In germline, CDR1 is SGHVS, CDR2 FQNEAQ. The table lists this clonotype with a few counts.

The source of this sequence is a male donor with ankylosing spondylitis. The gene calls are TRBV7-8 and TRBJ1-4, with TRBD1 identical over 7 bases. Material: synovial fluid, either unsorted or a sorted T cell fraction (not recorded which). The CDR3 coding sequence is TGTGCCAGCAGCTTTCCGGGACAGCCTGTTGCAACTAATGAAAAACTGTTTTTT. Protein: CASSFPGQPVATNEKLFF.